Listed here are 25 T cell receptor beta chains from one sample, sequenced in a study of long-term antiretroviral therapy in people with HIV. The assay, immunoSEQ v3.0, was run at survey level. TCRdb's table, derived via immunoSEQ multiplex PCR, lists solely in-frame clones and lacks some. The data show around 43,000 clones, with 85% to 95% seen just once and approximately 2.2% held by the top ten. The material sequenced was unsorted PBMCs, taken just over 9 years after starting antiretroviral therapy. All receptors come from a man aged 30 to 39 with HIV.

Only one count was recorded for this clone. This rearrangement joins TRBV7-2 to TRBJ1-5, with D tentatively TRBD1 (5 bases). Germline V CDR1 and CDR2: SGHTA, FQGNSA. The V and J ends lost 3 bases and 7 bases respectively, with 13 bases between them. The CDR3 covers 14 residues. This CDR3 reads CASSFRDLGQPQHF. CDR3 bases: TGTGCCAGCAGCTTCCGGGACCTGGGACAGCCCCAGCATTTT.

This chain links TRBV2 with TRBJ1-2; D may be TRBD1 (5 bases). Per germline, CDR1 SNHLY and CDR2 FYNNEI. V gave up 1 base and J gave up 0 bases, with 12 bases separating them. CDR3 length: 16 amino acids. For the CDR3, the DNA is TGTGCCAGCAGTGAAGGCTGGGACCGTACTAACTATGGCTACACCTTC. This translates into CASSEGWDRTNYGYTF.

This chain uses TRBV28 with TRBJ2-5, with D possibly matching TRBD1 (5 bases). Germline V lookup: CDR1 MDHEN, CDR2 SYDVKM. V gave up 5 bases and J gave up 9 bases, with 28 bases separating them. CDR3 length: 17 residues. The CDR3: CASSLKVVGASTTAQYF. The CDR3 DNA follows: TGTGCCAGCAGTCTCAAGGTCGTTGGGGCGAGCACAACGGCCCAGTACTTC.

The V gene is TRBV15, the J gene TRBJ2-1, with 7 positions matching TRBD1. The germline CDR1 and CDR2 sequences are LNHNV and YYDKDF (reference sequence). The CDR3 runs to 18 residues. V lost 2 bases and J lost 0; bases outside the gene matches: 10. The DNA for the CDR3 is TGTGCCACCAGCAGACTACAGGGACAGCCCCTCTCCTACAATGAGCAGTTCTTC. This translates into CATSRLQGQPLSYNEQFF.

The chain carries TRBV10-3 and TRBJ2-3; perhaps TRBD1 as D (5 bases). Germline-derived CDR1 and CDR2 are ENHRY and SYGVKD. The length of the CDR3 is 14 residues. Trimming took off 3 bases at V and 5 bases at J, with 12 bases between the two ends. DNA for the CDR3: TGTGCCATCAGTGACGCTCAGGGTGGAGATACGCAGTATTTT. It yields the protein CAISDAQGGDTQYF.

The CDR3 is CAIKESSYNEQFF. As DNA, the CDR3 is TGTGCCATCAAAGAGAGCTCCTACAATGAGCAGTTCTTC. V is TRBV10-3 and J is TRBJ2-1; D unresolved. V lost 7 bases, J lost 0 bases, and 7 bases lay in between. This CDR3 contains 13 residues. Looked up from germline, CDR1 is ENHRY and CDR2 is SYGVKD.

The chain recombines TRBV5-1 with TRBJ1-5; a weak D match, TRBD1 (6 bases). The CDR3 length is 14 residues. The ends were cut back, 4 bases at V and 5 bases at J, with 13 bases in the middle. Germline CDR1 SGHRS, CDR2 YFSETQ. DNA for the CDR3: TGCGCCAGCAGCGTAGGGGGAATTGATCAGCCCCAGCATTTT. As protein: CASSVGGIDQPQHF.

The chain recombines TRBV19 with TRBJ1-5; D might be TRBD1 (6 bases). Trimming shortened V by 7 bases and J by 0 bases, and 10 bases separated the two germline ends. The CDR3 sequence is 14 residues long. Germline V gives CDR1 LNHDA, CDR2 SQIVND (reference sequence). In nucleotides, the CDR3 is TGTGCCAGTAAGGGACAATATAGCAATCAGCCCCAGCATTTT. Its protein product is CASKGQYSNQPQHF.

The V and J genes are TRBV2 and TRBJ1-1, with D perhaps matching TRBD1 (5 bases). The CDR3 loop spans 18 amino acids. Trimming stripped 6 bases from V and 8 bases from J, with 31 bases between. The germline CDR1 and CDR2 sequences are SNHLY and FYNNEI. The CDR3 DNA reads as TGTGCCAGCAGCGCCGCATTTCCGGACATTCGGCAATTCAGAGAAGCTTTCTTT. Its translation: CASSAAFPDIRQFREAFF.

The rearrangement joins TRBV9 to TRBJ2-3, with TRBD2 identical over 9 bases. The CDR3 has 15 residues. V shed 5 bases, J shed 0 bases, and the junction held 4 bases outside the gene matches. CDR1 and CDR2 (germline): SGDLS, YYNGEE. The CDR3 DNA sequence: TGTGCCAGCAGTAGCGGGGGAAAGAGCACAGATACGCAGTATTTT. It yields the protein CASSSGGKSTDTQYF.

This chain connects TRBV7-6 to TRBJ1-2, with TRBD1 as a possible D gene (5 bases). The CDR3 extends over 13 amino acids. Germline V CDR1 and CDR2: SGHVS, FNYEAQ. V was clipped by 3 bases and J by 7 bases, with 12 bases between them. The CDR3 DNA follows: TGTGCCAGCAGCTTCGGGGGGACTAGTGGCTACACCTTC. This translates into CASSFGGTSGYTF.

The CDR3: CASSIMAYGELFF. For the CDR3, the DNA is TGTGCCAGTAGTATAATGGCGTACGGGGAGCTGTTTTTT. The J gene is TRBJ2-2, the V gene TRBV19; no definite D call. CDR3 length: 13 amino acids. V lost 2 bases to trimming and J lost 7 bases, with 8 bases between them. Looked up from germline, CDR1 is LNHDA and CDR2 is SQIVND (reference sequence).

The genes are TRBV28 and TRBJ2-1; 7 nucleotides line up with TRBD1. The length of the CDR3 is 16 residues. Per germline, CDR1 MDHEN and CDR2 SYDVKM. The ends lost 3 bases at V and 9 bases at J; junction bases unmatched: 14. Written as DNA, the CDR3 is TGTGCCAGCAGTTTCTCGACAGGGTCTGTTTTTTCTGAGCAGTTCTTC. It specifies CASSFSTGSVFSEQFF. The full variable domain, its missing parts supplied by reference TRBV28 and TRBJ2-1, is DVKVTQSSRYLVKRTGEKVFLECVQDMDHENMFWYRQDPGLGLRLIYFSYDVKMKEKGDIPEGYSVSREKKERFSLILESASTNQTSMYLCASSFSTGSVFSEQFFGPGTRLTVL.

This clone was detected only a few times. The chain carries TRBV2 and TRBJ1-1; D ambiguous. Germline CDR1 SNHLY, CDR2 FYNNEI. This CDR3 spans 11 amino acids. Trimming shortened V by 5 bases and J by 6 bases, and 7 bases separated the two germline ends. The CDR3 DNA sequence: TGTGCCAGCAGTTGGGTTTCTGAAGCTTTCTTT. Translating gives CASSWVSEAFF.

V and J are TRBV7-2 and TRBJ1-5, with unresolved D. V shed 1 base and J shed 4 bases, with 11 bases lying between them. Germline V gives CDR1 SGHTA, CDR2 FQGNSA. The CDR3 is 15 amino acids. The CDR3 spells CASSLDLGINQPQHF. CDR3 sequence (DNA): TGTGCCAGCAGCTTAGATCTGGGGATTAATCAGCCCCAGCATTTT.

This clone was seen a single time. The genes are TRBV6-1 and TRBJ1-5; D possibly corresponds to TRBD1 (5 bases). This CDR3 comprises 15 residues. The V gene's germline CDR1 is MNHNS and CDR2 SASEGT. Between the trimmed V and J ends, which lost 4 bases and 4 bases, there was a span of 14 bases. The CDR3 region is CASSGLGTENQPQHF. CDR3 coding DNA: TGTGCCAGCAGTGGGTTGGGGACGGAAAATCAGCCCCAGCATTTT.

Comments on this clone: This sample includes further DNA sequences coding for the same CDR3. The V gene is TRBV6-5, the J gene TRBJ2-5; D is ambiguous. The V end lost 0 bases, the J end lost 0 bases, and 2 bases lay between the germline ends. This CDR3 comprises 13 residues. From germline, CDR1 is MNHEY and CDR2 SVGAGI. The CDR3 is CASSYSYQETQYF. The DNA for the CDR3 is TGTGCCAGCAGTTACTCGTACCAAGAGACCCAGTACTTC.

By frequency in the sample, this clone is medium-sized. The rearrangement links TRBV19 to TRBJ1-6; TRBD1 agrees at 7 bases. The germline gives CDR1 LNHDA, CDR2 SQIVND (reference sequence). V lost 5 bases to trimming and J lost 8 bases; unmatched junction nucleotides: 9. The length of the CDR3 is 15 residues. The DNA of the CDR3 is TGTGCCAGTAGTTCAAGACAGGGAAGGGATTCACCCCTCCACTTT. Translated: CASSSRQGRDSPLHF.

This chain connects TRBV7-6 to TRBJ2-7; D tentatively fits TRBD1 or TRBD2 (5 bases each). The V end was cut by 3 bases, the J end by 0 bases, with 9 bases between. In germline, CDR1 is SGHVS, CDR2 FNYEAQ. This CDR3 is built from 14 residues. The chain's CDR3 is CASSFGTGSYEQYF. In DNA, the CDR3 is TGTGCCAGCAGCTTTGGGACGGGCTCCTACGAGCAGTACTTC.

The chain couples TRBV28 to TRBJ2-7; 8 nucleotides line up with TRBD1. The length of the CDR3 is 18 residues. Germline V gene data show CDR1 as MDHEN and CDR2 as SYDVKM. Unmatched junction bases numbered 12, after V lost 1 base and J lost 1 base. CDR3 amino acids: CASSLSLATGAISYEQYV. The CDR3 bases are TGTGCCAGCAGTTTATCCCTCGCGACAGGGGCGATTTCCTACGAGCAGTACGTC.

V usage is TRBV7-8 and J usage is TRBJ2-7; 8 bases fit TRBD1. CDR3 length: 17 residues. V trimming: 1 base; J trimming: 2 bases; junction bases outside the gene matches: 10. The germline V gene encodes CDR1 SGHVS and CDR2 FQNEAQ. As DNA, the CDR3 is TGTGCCAGCAGCTTAGTGGGAGGACAGGGTTCGACCTACGAGCAGTACTTC. Protein: CASSLVGGQGSTYEQYF.

This rearrangement joins TRBV7-2 to TRBJ2-1; the match to TRBD1 covers 9 bases. Trimming at V came to 4 bases and at J to 7 bases, leaving 11 bases not matched to a gene. The CDR3 covers 16 residues. Per the germline V gene, CDR1 is SGHTA and CDR2 is FQGNSA. The CDR3 is CASSSGMRTGVNEQFF. The DNA of the CDR3 is TGTGCCAGCAGCTCAGGGATGAGGACAGGGGTAAATGAGCAGTTCTTC.

J is TRBJ2-1 and V is TRBV18, with D possibly being TRBD1 (5 bases). The ends were cut back, 1 base at V and 0 bases at J, with 10 bases in the middle. CDR1 and CDR2 (germline): KGHSH, LQKENI. This CDR3 contains 16 residues. CDR3 loop: CASSPLTGSSYNEQFF. The CDR3, as DNA: TGTGCCAGCTCACCACTCACAGGCAGCTCCTACAATGAGCAGTTCTTC.

The rearrangement links TRBV2 to TRBJ1-2; no reliable D call. V lost 7 bases, J lost 8 bases, and 17 bases lay in between. The CDR3 covers 13 residues. Germline CDR1 is SNHLY and CDR2 is FYNNEI. The CDR3 DNA reads as TGTGCCAGCACCCCCGCGCGACAATTGGGCTACACCTTC. It translates to CASTPARQLGYTF.

The CDR3 region is CASSATGGSYEQYF. For the CDR3, the DNA is TGCGCCAGCAGCGCCACAGGGGGATCCTACGAGCAGTACTTC. This chain links TRBV5-1 with TRBJ2-7; TRBD1 aligns across 8 bases. The V gene end was trimmed by 4 bases and the J gene end by 1 base; junction bases not matched to a gene: 4. CDR3 size: 14 residues. CDR1 and CDR2 (germline): SGHRS, YFSETQ.